The 25 T cell receptor beta chains in this list originate from one sample, sequenced in a study of control samples from healthy donors and cancer patients. The table came from immunoSEQ multiplex PCR; TCRdb's copy has only in-frame clones and leaves some out. The repertoire has around 120,000 clones, 88% of them found once; the top ten carry under 2.5%. Specimen: blood. These receptors were taken from a woman in her 70s in good health.

The chain uses TRBV23-1 and TRBJ2-5; D may match TRBD1 or TRBD2 (5 bases each). TRBV23-1 is an ORF, with its function uncertain. V gave up 6 bases and J gave up 4 bases, with 18 bases separating them. The CDR3 is 15 amino acids. The CDR3: CASRKNGTWGETQYF. Here the CDR3 DNA reads TGCGCCAGCAGAAAAAATGGGACCTGGGGAGAGACCCAGTACTTC.

A remark on this clone: Other DNA sequences of this sample code for an identical CDR3. The chain carries TRBV5-1 and TRBJ2-5; TRBD2 aligns across 9 bases. The CDR3 consists of 18 residues. The V segment lost 0 bases and the J segment 1 base; nucleotides outside the gene matches: 10. CDR1 and CDR2 (germline): SGHRS, YFSETQ. DNA of the CDR3: TGCGCCAGCAGCTTGGGACTCGCGGGGGGGGGCCTCCAAGAGACCCAGTACTTC. Translating gives CASSLGLAGGGLQETQYF.

The chain uses TRBV4-2 and TRBJ2-2; D ambiguous. There are 15 residues in the CDR3. Trimming took 0 bases from V and 0 from J, leaving 5 bases between them. Germline CDR1 LGHNA, CDR2 YNFKEQ. The CDR3 DNA is TGTGCCAGCAGCCAAGAGTCCTCGAACACCGGGGAGCTGTTTTTT. Protein sequence: CASSQESSNTGELFF.

The rearrangement links TRBV7-3 to TRBJ2-1; 11 nucleotides agree with TRBD2. The junction had 10 bases not matched to a gene; V was cut back by 5 bases and J by 7 bases. CDR3 length: 16 amino acids. CDR1 SGHTA and CDR2 FQGTGA come from the germline V gene. CDR3: CASSLIAGGAFNEQFF. Written as DNA, the CDR3 is TGTGCCAGCAGCCTAATAGCGGGGGGGGCTTTTAATGAGCAGTTCTTC.

This clone was found once. This sequence joins TRBV19 and TRBJ2-3, with 7 bases matching TRBD2. J gave up 0 bases and V 2 bases, and 2 bases lay outside the gene matches. CDR1 and CDR2 from the germline V gene are LNHDA and SQIVND (reference sequence). The CDR3 loop spans 15 amino acids. CDR3 nucleotides: TGTGCCAGTAGTATATCGCGGGGGAGCACAGATACGCAGTATTTT. Translating gives CASSISRGSTDTQYF.

This chain connects TRBV19 to TRBJ2-5; no clear D. The CDR3 extends over 11 amino acids. CDR1 is LNHDA and CDR2 is SQIVND in the germline V gene (reference sequence). The V end was cut by 3 bases, the J end by 4 bases, with 3 bases between. The CDR3 spells CASSMLETQYF. Here the CDR3 DNA reads TGTGCCAGTAGTATGCTAGAGACCCAGTACTTC.

The rearrangement links TRBV5-4 to TRBJ1-2, with D possibly being TRBD1 (6 bases). V lost 3 bases and J 1 base, leaving 7 bases between the germline ends. The CDR3 has 13 amino acids. Per the germline V gene, CDR1 is SGHNT and CDR2 is YYREEE (reference sequence). The CDR3 here is CASSSDSNYGYTF. The CDR3 DNA sequence: TGTGCCAGCAGCTCGGACAGTAACTATGGCTACACCTTC. Combining the CDR3 with reference TRBV5-4 and TRBJ1-2 gives the whole variable domain ETGVTQSPTHLIKTRGQQVTLRCSSQSGHNTVSWYQQALGQGPQFIFQYYREEENGRGNFPPRFSGLQFPNYSSELNVNALELDDSALYLCASSSDSNYGYTFGSGTRLTVV.

The J gene is TRBJ2-2, the V gene TRBV14; tentatively, D is TRBD1 (6 bases). V was shortened by 0 bases and J by 3 bases, with 29 bases between the two germline ends. This CDR3 is 22 amino acids long. CDR1 is SGHDN and CDR2 is FVKESK in the germline V gene. The CDR3 DNA reads as TGTGCCAGCAGCCAAGAAGGGGGTGGGCCAGGACCCAACCAAGAGGACACCGGGGAGCTGTTTTTT. Protein product: CASSQEGGGPGPNQEDTGELFF. Full variable domain (missing parts from reference TRBV14 and TRBJ2-2): EAGVTQFPSHSVIEKGQTVTLRCDPISGHDNLYWYRRVMGKEIKFLLHFVKESKQDESGMPNNRFLAERTGGTYSTLKVQPAELEDSGVYFCASSQEGGGPGPNQEDTGELFFGEGSRLTVL.

The chain joins TRBV12-3 or TRBV12-4 to TRBJ1-6; TRBD1 matches 10 bases. CDR3 length: 13 amino acids. V dropped 6 bases and J dropped 9; count of bases not matched to a gene: 2. The CDR3 coding sequence is TGTGCCAGCAGGACAGGGGGCCCTTCACCCCTCCACTTT. Its protein product is CASRTGGPSPLHF.

This rearrangement joins TRBV5-1 to TRBJ1-5; the D is unclear. Germline lookup yields CDR1 SGHRS and CDR2 YFSETQ. The CDR3 contains 15 residues. V gave up 0 bases and J gave up 6 bases, with 13 bases separating them. Here the CDR3 reads CASSLDPGLGQPQHF. CDR3 sequence (DNA): TGCGCCAGCAGCTTGGATCCGGGGTTGGGTCAGCCCCAGCATTTT.

The chain recombines TRBV29-1 with TRBJ1-1, with D hard to call. Germline CDR1 is SQVTM and CDR2 is ANQGSEA. V was clipped by 4 bases and J by 1 base, with 10 bases between them. The CDR3 spans 13 residues. CDR3 in amino acids: CSVAEGTNTEAFF. The CDR3 DNA is TGCAGCGTTGCGGAGGGCACGAACACTGAAGCTTTCTTT.

The chain is built from TRBV18 and TRBJ1-1; D is possibly TRBD1 (6 bases). CDR1 is KGHSH, CDR2 LQKENI, per germline. The CDR3 contains 15 residues. The V end was cut by 0 bases, the J end by 7 bases, with 15 bases between. CDR3 loop: CASSPPKGGGNEAFF. CDR3 sequence (DNA): TGTGCCAGCTCACCACCGAAGGGGGGCGGCAATGAAGCTTTCTTT.

Details on this clone: The junction does not match germline at one end; this may be a read error. The V gene is TRBV6-5, the J gene TRBJ1-3, with TRBD1 matching 10 bases. CDR1 and CDR2 from the germline V gene are MNHEY and SVGAGI. The length of the CDR3 is 13 residues. The CDR3, as DNA: TGTGCCAGCAGACCTGAGGGGACAGGGGCGTGTTGGTTT. Encoded protein: CASRPEGTGACWF.

The chain recombines TRBV2 with TRBJ2-3; D unclear. V shed 4 bases and J shed 0 bases, with 2 bases lying between them. The CDR3 runs 12 residues. Per germline, CDR1 SNHLY and CDR2 FYNNEI. The CDR3 DNA follows: TGTGCCAGCAGTGGGAGCACAGATACGCAGTATTTT. It codes for CASSGSTDTQYF.

The count of this clone is one. The chain combines TRBV3-1 (or the pseudogene TRBV3-2) with TRBJ1-4, with 7 bases that match TRBD1. This CDR3 is built from 14 residues. The germline V gene encodes CDR1 LGHDT and CDR2 YNNKEL (reference sequence). The ends lost 4 bases at V and 8 bases at J; junction bases unmatched: 7. This chain's CDR3 is CASSRLGQQEKLFF. CDR3 nucleotide sequence: TGTGCCAGCAGCCGCCTGGGACAGCAGGAAAAACTGTTTTTT.

The chain employs TRBV7-3 and TRBJ2-7, with TRBD1 identical over 7 bases. The CDR3 is made up of 14 amino acids. Germline V gives CDR1 SGHTA, CDR2 FQGTGA. V trimming: 5 bases; J trimming: 6 bases; junction bases outside the gene matches: 10. The CDR3 sequence is CASSPTTGIGEQYF. The CDR3 DNA sequence: TGTGCCAGCAGCCCGACGACAGGGATTGGCGAGCAGTACTTC.

The chain employs TRBV6-5 and TRBJ2-3; 10 nucleotides agree with TRBD2. The CDR3 length is 14 residues. Per the germline V gene, CDR1 is MNHEY and CDR2 is SVGAGI. The V gene end was trimmed by 6 bases and the J gene end by 1 base; junction bases not matched to a gene: 1. The CDR3, as DNA: TGTGCCAGCAGGAGCGGGGGGGGCACAGATACGCAGTATTTT. Translation gives CASRSGGGTDTQYF.

The V call is TRBV7-2, the J call TRBJ2-7, with a weak D call TRBD2 (7 bases). From germline, CDR1 is SGHTA and CDR2 FQGNSA. Deletions cut 7 bases from V and 4 bases from J, with 14 bases between. The CDR3 runs 13 residues. The CDR3 region has the DNA TGTGCCAGCAACCTCGGGGGGCAGTACGAGCAGTACTTC. Translated: CASNLGGQYEQYF.

DNA for the CDR3: TGCGCCAGCAGCCAAGATCCCAAGGGGCTTGGCTACACCTTC. Its translation is CASSQDPKGLGYTF. J is TRBJ1-2 and V is TRBV4-1, with a possible D match to TRBD1 (5 bases). The germline V gene encodes CDR1 MGHRA and CDR2 YSYEKL. The ends were cut back, 0 bases at V and 7 bases at J, with 12 bases in the middle. CDR3 length equals 14 residues.

The chain uses TRBV19 and TRBJ2-7; D may correspond to TRBD1 or TRBD2 (6 bases each). Germline CDR1 LNHDA, CDR2 SQIVND (reference sequence). The CDR3 spans 15 residues. Trimming stripped 4 bases from V and 0 bases from J, with 13 bases between. The CDR3 loop is CASSKTGRSSYEQYF. DNA for the CDR3: TGTGCCAGTAGTAAAACAGGGAGGAGCTCCTACGAGCAGTACTTC.

This chain links TRBV6-1 with TRBJ2-7, with D hard to call. Trimming stripped 3 bases from V and 5 bases from J, with 11 bases between. This CDR3 has 13 residues. Germline lookup yields CDR1 MNHNS and CDR2 SASEGT. The CDR3 sequence is CASSDLAVDEQYF. DNA for the CDR3: TGTGCCAGCAGTGATTTAGCCGTTGACGAGCAGTACTTC.

This clone was detected only once. This rearrangement joins TRBV15 to TRBJ2-2; D is unclear. Germline values: CDR1 LNHNV, CDR2 YYDKDF (reference sequence). The CDR3 sequence is 15 residues long. V lost 0 bases and J lost 4, with 9 bases in between. The CDR3 sequence is CATSRDPLVTGELFF. CDR3 DNA sequence: TGTGCCACCAGCAGAGATCCTTTGGTCACCGGGGAGCTGTTTTTT.

This chain uses TRBV5-4 with TRBJ2-5, with TRBD1 matching 9 bases. Germline V lookup: CDR1 SGHNT, CDR2 YYREEE (reference sequence). This CDR3 comprises 14 residues. After removal of 4 bases from V and 5 bases from J, the junction contained 6 bases not matched to a gene. CDR3 in amino acids: CASSPGQGGETQYF. The CDR3 nucleotides are TGTGCCAGCAGCCCGGGACAGGGTGGGGAGACCCAGTACTTC.

This rearrangement joins TRBV4-3 to TRBJ1-2; D gene unclear. Between the trimmed V and J ends, which lost 1 base and 2 bases, there was a span of 8 bases. The CDR3 runs to 14 residues. Germline CDR1 LGHNA, CDR2 YSLEER. The CDR3 nucleotides are TGCGCCAGCAGCCAAGGACGGAGAAACTATGGCTACACCTTC. Its protein is CASSQGRRNYGYTF.

The J gene is TRBJ2-5, the V gene TRBV6-6; no clear D. The V end lost 6 bases, the J end lost 2 bases, and 10 bases lay between the germline ends. CDR1 is MNHNY and CDR2 is SVGAGI in the germline V gene (reference sequence). The CDR3 totals 13 residues. CDR3 sequence: CASSRDGQETQYF. CDR3 in DNA: TGTGCCAGCAGCCGCGACGGGCAAGAGACCCAGTACTTC.